The T cell receptor (beta chain) under discussion was sequenced for a study of cytomegalovirus exposure and HLA in healthy donors. The study, taken as a whole, reports: The number of N-insertions in an Asian-associated ancestry cluster was reportedly below the 666-donor mean in a later analysis. Most subjects had HLA-A and HLA-B alleles reportedly predicted accurately by TCR beta sequences.

From germline, CDR1 is PRHDT and CDR2 FYEKMQ (reference sequence). The V gene end was trimmed by 1 base and the J gene end by 6 bases; junction bases not matched to a gene: 4. This CDR3 is built from 14 residues. Notes on this clone: Its antigen is not identified.

60 Vbeta and 13 Jbeta primers were used in PCR. Sequencing used immunoSEQ multiplex PCR; TCRdb keeps in-frame clones, though not all of them. The sample carries under 130,000 clones, 13% to 15% recorded once. The chain carries TRBV13 and TRBJ2-7; 9 positions agree with TRBD1. The sequence was collected from a female donor in good health and CMV-seronegative. What was sequenced was PBMCs. This CDR3 reads CASSLDRGRGEQYF. The DNA of the CDR3 is TGTGCCAGCAGCTTAGACAGGGGGCGAGGCGAGCAGTACTTC.